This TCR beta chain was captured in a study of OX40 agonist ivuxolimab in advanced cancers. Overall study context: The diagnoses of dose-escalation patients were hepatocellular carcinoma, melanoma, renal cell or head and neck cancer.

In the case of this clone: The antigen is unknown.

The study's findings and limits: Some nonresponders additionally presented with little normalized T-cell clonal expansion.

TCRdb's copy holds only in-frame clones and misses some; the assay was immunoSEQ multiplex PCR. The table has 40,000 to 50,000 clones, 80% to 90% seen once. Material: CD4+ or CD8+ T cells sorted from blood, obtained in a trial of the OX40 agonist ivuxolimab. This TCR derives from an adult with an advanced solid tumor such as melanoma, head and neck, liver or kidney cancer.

The CDR3 protein is CASSARGQGIEAFF. Here the CDR3 DNA reads TGTGCCAGCTCAGCCCGGGGACAGGGGATTGAAGCTTTCTTT. V gene TRBV18 combines with J gene TRBJ1-1; TRBD1 agrees at 10 bases. The germline V gene has CDR1 KGHSH and CDR2 LQKENI. The V gene end was trimmed by 5 bases and the J gene end by 7 bases; junction bases not matched to a gene: 7. The CDR3 totals 14 residues.